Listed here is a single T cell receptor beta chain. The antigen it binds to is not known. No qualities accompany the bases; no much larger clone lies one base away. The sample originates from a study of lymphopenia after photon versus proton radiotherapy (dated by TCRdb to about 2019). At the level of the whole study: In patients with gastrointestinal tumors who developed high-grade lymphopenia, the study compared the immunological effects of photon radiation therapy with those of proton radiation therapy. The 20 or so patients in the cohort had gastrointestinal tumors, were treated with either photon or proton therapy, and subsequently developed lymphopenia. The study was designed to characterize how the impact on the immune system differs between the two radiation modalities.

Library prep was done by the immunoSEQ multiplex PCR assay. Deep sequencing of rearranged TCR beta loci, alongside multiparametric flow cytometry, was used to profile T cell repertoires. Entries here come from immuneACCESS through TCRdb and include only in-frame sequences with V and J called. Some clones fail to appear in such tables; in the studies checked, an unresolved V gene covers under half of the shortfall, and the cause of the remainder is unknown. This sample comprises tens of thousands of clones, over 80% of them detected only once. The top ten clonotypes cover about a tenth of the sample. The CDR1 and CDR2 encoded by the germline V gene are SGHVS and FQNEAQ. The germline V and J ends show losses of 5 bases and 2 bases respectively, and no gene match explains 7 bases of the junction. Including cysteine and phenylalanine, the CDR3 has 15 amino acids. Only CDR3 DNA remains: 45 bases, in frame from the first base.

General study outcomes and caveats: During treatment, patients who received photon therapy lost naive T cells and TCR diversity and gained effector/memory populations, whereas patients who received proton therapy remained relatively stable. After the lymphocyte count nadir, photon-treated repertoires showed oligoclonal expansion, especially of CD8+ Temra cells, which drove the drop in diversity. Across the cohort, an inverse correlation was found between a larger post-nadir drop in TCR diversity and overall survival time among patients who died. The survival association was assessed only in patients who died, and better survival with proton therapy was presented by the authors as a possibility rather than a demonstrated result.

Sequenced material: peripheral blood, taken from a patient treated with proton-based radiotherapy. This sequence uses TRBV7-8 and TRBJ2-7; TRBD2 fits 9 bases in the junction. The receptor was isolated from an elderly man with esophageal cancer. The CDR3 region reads CASSPGGGAPYEQYF. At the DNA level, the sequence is TGTGCCAGCAGCCCCGGCGGGGGGGCCCCCTACGAGCAGTACTTC.